This T cell receptor beta chain was sequenced during a study of siplizumab effects on memory and regulatory T cells. The study, taken as a whole, reports: Naive T cells looked more diverse than memory cells and looked like major alloresponse contributors. Naive versus memory phenotype went unassigned for roughly 80-96% of proliferating CD4+ or CD8+ clones. Unstimulated subsets accounted for the mapping of only a minor share of the clones that were alloreactive.

Germline V gene sequence: CDR1 MRHNA, CDR2 SNTAGT. The CDR3 runs 12 residues. V dropped 3 bases and J dropped 3 bases, with 2 bases sitting between them. Sequencing used immunoSEQ multiplex PCR; TCRdb keeps in-frame clones, though not all of them. Of roughly 100,000 clones in the sample, roughly 97% are singletons; the top ten hold 0.031%. About this clone: Antigen: not known.

The TCR originated in a human donor in good health. Sequenced: naive CD4+ T cells sorted from blood. The V and J genes are TRBV6-4 and TRBJ2-2; no definite D call. CDR3 in DNA: TGTGCCAGCAGTGAGGACACCGGGGAGCTGTTTTTT. Protein sequence: CASSEDTGELFF.